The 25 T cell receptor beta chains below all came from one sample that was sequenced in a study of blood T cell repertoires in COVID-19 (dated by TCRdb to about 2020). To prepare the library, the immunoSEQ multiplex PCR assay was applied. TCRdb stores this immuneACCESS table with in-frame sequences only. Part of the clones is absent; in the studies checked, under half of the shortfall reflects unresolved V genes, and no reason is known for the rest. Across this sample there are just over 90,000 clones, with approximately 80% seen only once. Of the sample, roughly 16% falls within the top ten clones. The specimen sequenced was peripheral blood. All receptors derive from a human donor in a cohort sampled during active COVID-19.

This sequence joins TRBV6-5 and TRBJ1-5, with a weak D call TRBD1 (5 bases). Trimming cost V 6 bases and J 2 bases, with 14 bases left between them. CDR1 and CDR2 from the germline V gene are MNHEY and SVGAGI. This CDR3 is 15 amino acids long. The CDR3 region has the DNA TGTGCCAGCAGCCCAGTCTGGGGGGGCAATCAGCCCCAGCATTTT. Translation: CASSPVWGGNQPQHF.

The CDR3 region has the DNA TGCAGCGTTGAAGGGCGGAGTCCGAAGGAGACCCAGTACTTC. This sequence encodes CSVEGRSPKETQYF. The chain links TRBV29-1 to TRBJ2-5; D call uncertain. The CDR3 contains 14 residues. V lost 1 base to trimming and J lost 5 bases, with 14 bases between them. Germline assignment: CDR1 SQVTM and CDR2 ANQGSEA.

CDR3 region: CASGLAGVETQYF. The CDR3 DNA reads TGTGCCAGTGGACTAGCGGGAGTGGAGACCCAGTACTTC. The chain couples TRBV12-3 or TRBV12-4 to TRBJ2-5; 13 nucleotides line up with TRBD2. The CDR3 runs to 13 residues. J lost 5 bases, V lost 9 bases, and 3 bases had no gene match.

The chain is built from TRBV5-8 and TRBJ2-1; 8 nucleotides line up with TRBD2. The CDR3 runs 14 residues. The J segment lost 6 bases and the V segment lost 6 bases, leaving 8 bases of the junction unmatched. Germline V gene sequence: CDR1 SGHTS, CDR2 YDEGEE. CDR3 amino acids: CASTRTGTSNEQFF. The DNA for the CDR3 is TGTGCCAGCACCCGTACGGGGACTAGCAATGAGCAGTTCTTC.

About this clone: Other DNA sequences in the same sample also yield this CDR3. CDR3 nucleotide sequence: TGCAGCGTGGGAGGACAGGGGAATGGCTACACCTTC. This codes for CSVGGQGNGYTF. The J gene is TRBJ1-2, the V gene TRBV29-1; 9 bases fit TRBD1. This CDR3 has 12 amino acids. Germline assignment: CDR1 SQVTM and CDR2 ANQGSEA. J lost 6 bases, V lost 6 bases, and 5 bases had no gene match. Full variable domain (outside the CDR3, taken from reference TRBV29-1 and TRBJ1-2): SAVISQKPSRDICQRGTSLTIQCQVDSQVTMMFWYRQQPGQSLTLIATANQGSEATYESGFVIDKFPISRPNLTFSTLTVSNMSPEDSSIYLCSVGGQGNGYTFGSGTRLTVV.

CDR3 DNA sequence: TGCGCCAGCAGCTTATCGGGACAGGGGGCGAACACCATATATTTT. Protein sequence: CASSLSGQGANTIYF. This chain joins TRBV5-1 and TRBJ1-3; 12 bases are a match to TRBD1. The junction had 4 bases not matched to a gene; V was cut back by 2 bases and J by 7 bases. In germline, CDR1 is SGHRS, CDR2 YFSETQ. This CDR3 comprises 15 residues. Full variable domain (remainder filled in from reference TRBV5-1 and TRBJ1-3): KAGVTQTPRYLIKTRGQQVTLSCSPISGHRSVSWYQQTPGQGLQFLFEYFSETQRNKGNFPGRFSGRQFSNSRSEMNVSTLELGDSALYLCASSLSGQGANTIYFGEGSWLTVV.

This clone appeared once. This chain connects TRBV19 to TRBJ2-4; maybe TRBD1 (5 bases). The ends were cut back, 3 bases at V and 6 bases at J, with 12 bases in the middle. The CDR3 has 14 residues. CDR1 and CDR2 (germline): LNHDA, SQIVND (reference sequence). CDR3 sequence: CASSMARVRNIQYF. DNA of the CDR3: TGTGCCAGTAGTATGGCCAGGGTGCGAAACATTCAGTACTTC.

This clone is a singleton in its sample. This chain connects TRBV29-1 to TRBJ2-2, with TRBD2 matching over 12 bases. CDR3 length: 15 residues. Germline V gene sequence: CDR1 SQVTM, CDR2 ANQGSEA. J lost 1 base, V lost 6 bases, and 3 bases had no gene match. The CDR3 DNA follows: TGCAGCGTAGGACTAGCGGGAAGGAACACCGGGGAGCTGTTTTTT. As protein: CSVGLAGRNTGELFF.

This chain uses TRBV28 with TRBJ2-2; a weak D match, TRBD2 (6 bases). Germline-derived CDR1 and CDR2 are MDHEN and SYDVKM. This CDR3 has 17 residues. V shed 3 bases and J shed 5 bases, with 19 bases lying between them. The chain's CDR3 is CASSFLEEGYGTGELFF. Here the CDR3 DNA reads TGTGCCAGCAGTTTTCTCGAGGAGGGATACGGAACCGGGGAGCTGTTTTTT.

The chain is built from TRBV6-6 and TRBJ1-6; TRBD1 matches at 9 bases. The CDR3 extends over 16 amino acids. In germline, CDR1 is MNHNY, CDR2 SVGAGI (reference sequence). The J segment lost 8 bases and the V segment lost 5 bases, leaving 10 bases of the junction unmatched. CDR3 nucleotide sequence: TGTGCCAGCAGTCTAACAGGGGGCTTCGTCTATTCACCCCTCCACTTT. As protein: CASSLTGGFVYSPLHF.

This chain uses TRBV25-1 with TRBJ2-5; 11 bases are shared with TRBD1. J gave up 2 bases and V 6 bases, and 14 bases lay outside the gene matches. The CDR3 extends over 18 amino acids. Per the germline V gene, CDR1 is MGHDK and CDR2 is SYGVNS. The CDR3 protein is CASSTTDAGQGAQETQYF. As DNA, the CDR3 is TGTGCCAGCAGCACTACCGACGCTGGACAGGGGGCTCAAGAGACCCAGTACTTC.

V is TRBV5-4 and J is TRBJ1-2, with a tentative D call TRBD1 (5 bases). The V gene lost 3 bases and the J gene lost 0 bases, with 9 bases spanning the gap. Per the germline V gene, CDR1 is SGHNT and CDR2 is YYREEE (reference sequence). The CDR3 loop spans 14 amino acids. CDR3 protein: CASSWGGANYGYTF. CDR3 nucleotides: TGTGCCAGCAGCTGGGGGGGGGCTAACTATGGCTACACCTTC.

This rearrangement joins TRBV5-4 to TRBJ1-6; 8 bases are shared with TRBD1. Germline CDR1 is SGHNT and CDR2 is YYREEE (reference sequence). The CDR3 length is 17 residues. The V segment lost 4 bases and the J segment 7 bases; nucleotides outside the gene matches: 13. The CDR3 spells CASSGAPGTGGNSPLHF. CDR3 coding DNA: TGTGCCAGCAGCGGGGCCCCTGGGACAGGCGGCAATTCACCCCTCCACTTT.

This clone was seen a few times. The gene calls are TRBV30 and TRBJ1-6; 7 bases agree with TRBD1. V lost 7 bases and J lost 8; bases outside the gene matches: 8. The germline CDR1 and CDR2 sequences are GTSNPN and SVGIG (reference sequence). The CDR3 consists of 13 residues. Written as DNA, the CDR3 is TGTGCCTTCTCGACAGGGAGCTATTCACCCCTCCACTTT. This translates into CAFSTGSYSPLHF.

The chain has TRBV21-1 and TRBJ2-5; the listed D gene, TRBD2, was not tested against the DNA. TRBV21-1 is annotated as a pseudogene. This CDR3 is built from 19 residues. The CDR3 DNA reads TGTGCCATTTCGTACGGAAGGCCTTCGACTAGCGGGATTCAGGAGACCCAGTACTTC. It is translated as CAISYGRPSTSGIQETQYF.

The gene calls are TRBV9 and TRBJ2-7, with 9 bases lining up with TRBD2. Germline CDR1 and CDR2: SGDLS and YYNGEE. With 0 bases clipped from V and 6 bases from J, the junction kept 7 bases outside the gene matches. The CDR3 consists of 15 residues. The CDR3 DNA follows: TGTGCCAGCAGCGTAGAGGTAGCGGGAGCGGGCGAGCAGTACTTC. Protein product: CASSVEVAGAGEQYF.

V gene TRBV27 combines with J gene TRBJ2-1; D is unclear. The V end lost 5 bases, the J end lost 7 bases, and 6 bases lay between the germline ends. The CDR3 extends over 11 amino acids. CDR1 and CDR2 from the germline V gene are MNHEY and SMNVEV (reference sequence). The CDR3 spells CASSVRNEQFF. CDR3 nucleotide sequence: TGTGCCAGCAGTGTTCGGAATGAGCAGTTCTTC.

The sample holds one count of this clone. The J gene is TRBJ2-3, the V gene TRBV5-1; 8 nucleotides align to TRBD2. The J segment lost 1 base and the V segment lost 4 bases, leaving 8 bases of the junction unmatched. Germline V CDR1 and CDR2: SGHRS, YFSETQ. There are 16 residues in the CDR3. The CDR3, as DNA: TGCGCCAGCAGCCAGACTAGCGAATGGCGCACAGATACGCAGTATTTT. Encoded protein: CASSQTSEWRTDTQYF. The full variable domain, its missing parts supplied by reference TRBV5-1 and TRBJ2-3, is KAGVTQTPRYLIKTRGQQVTLSCSPISGHRSVSWYQQTPGQGLQFLFEYFSETQRNKGNFPGRFSGRQFSNSRSEMNVSTLELGDSALYLCASSQTSEWRTDTQYFGPGTRLTVL.

The CDR3 region has the DNA TGCGCCAGCACCTCGGTCGACTACGAGCAGTACTTC. Translated: CASTSVDYEQYF. This chain connects TRBV10-2 to TRBJ2-7; D gene unclear. V lost 7 bases and J 3 bases, leaving 10 bases between the germline ends. CDR3 length equals 12 residues. CDR1 and CDR2 (germline): WSHSY, SAAADI.

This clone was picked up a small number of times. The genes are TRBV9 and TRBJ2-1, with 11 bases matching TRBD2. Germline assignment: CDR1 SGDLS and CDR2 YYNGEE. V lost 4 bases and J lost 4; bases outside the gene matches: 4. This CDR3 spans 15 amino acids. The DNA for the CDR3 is TGTGCCAGCAGCTTTAGCGGGGGGGGTTACAATGAGCAGTTCTTC. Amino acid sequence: CASSFSGGGYNEQFF. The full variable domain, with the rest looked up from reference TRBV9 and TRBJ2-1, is DSGVTQTPKHLITATGQRVTLRCSPRSGDLSVYWYQQSLDQGLQFLIQYYNGEERAKGNILERFSAQQFPDLHSELNLSSLELGDSALYFCASSFSGGGYNEQFFGPGTRLTVL.

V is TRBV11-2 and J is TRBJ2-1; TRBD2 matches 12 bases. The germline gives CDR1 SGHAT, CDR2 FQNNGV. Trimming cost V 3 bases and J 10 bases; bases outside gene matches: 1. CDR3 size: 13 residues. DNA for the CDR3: TGTGCCAGCAGCTTCGGACTAGCGGGGGAGCAGTTCTTC. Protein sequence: CASSFGLAGEQFF.

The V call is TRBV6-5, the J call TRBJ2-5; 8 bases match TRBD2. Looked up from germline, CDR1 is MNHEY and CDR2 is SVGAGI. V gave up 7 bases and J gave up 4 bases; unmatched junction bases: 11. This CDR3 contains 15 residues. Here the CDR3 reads CASNPLAGGTETQYF. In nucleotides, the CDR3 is TGTGCCAGCAACCCTCTTGCGGGGGGTACAGAGACCCAGTACTTC.

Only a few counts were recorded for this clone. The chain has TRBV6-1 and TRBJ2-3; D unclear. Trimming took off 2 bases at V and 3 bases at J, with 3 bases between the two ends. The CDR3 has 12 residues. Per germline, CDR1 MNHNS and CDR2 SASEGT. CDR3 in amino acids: CASSEQTDTQYF. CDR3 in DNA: TGTGCCAGCAGTGAACAAACAGATACGCAGTATTTT.

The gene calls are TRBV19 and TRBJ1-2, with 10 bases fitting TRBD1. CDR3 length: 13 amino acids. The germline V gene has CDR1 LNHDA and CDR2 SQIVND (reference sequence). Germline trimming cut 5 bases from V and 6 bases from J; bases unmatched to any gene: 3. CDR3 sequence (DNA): TGTGCCAGTAGTTCGACAGGGGGCGATGGCTACACCTTC. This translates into CASSSTGGDGYTF.

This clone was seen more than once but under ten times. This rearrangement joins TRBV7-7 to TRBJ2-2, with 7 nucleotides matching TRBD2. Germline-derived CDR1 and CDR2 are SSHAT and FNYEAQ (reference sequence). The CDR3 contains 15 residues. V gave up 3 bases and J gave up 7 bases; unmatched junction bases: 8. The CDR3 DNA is TGTGCCAGCAGCTTCGTCGGCGGGGGTGGCGGGGAGCTGTTTTTT. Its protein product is CASSFVGGGGGELFF.